The 22 T cell receptor beta chains below were found in one sample sequenced in a study of blood T cell repertoires in COVID-19. Data came from immunoSEQ multiplex PCR; TCRdb stores just in-frame clones and leaves some out. This sample yields about 180,000 clones, of which over 75% are seen a single time; roughly 8.6% belongs to the top ten. Sequenced: PBMCs or T cells enriched from blood (not recorded which). These receptors originate from a woman aged 18 to 35 who had recovered from COVID-19.

The J gene is TRBJ1-1, the V gene TRBV7-3; 9 bases match TRBD1. The germline gives CDR1 SGHTA, CDR2 FQGTGA. J gave up 6 bases and V 3 bases, and 2 bases lay outside the gene matches. This CDR3 contains 13 residues. CDR3 amino acids: CASSFGTGSEAFF. CDR3 sequence (DNA): TGTGCCAGCAGCTTTGGGACAGGGTCTGAAGCTTTCTTT.

This sequence joins TRBV5-1 and TRBJ1-3, with D possibly matching TRBD1 (6 bases). Between the trimmed V and J ends, which lost 0 bases and 0 bases, there was a span of 28 bases. The CDR3 has 22 amino acids. Germline CDR1 SGHRS, CDR2 YFSETQ. The CDR3 sequence: CASSLEGVQGTTLSYSGNTIYF. The CDR3 DNA is TGCGCCAGCAGCTTGGAGGGGGTACAGGGAACGACGTTATCATACTCTGGAAACACCATATATTTT. Variable domain in full (rest from reference TRBV5-1 and TRBJ1-3): KAGVTQTPRYLIKTRGQQVTLSCSPISGHRSVSWYQQTPGQGLQFLFEYFSETQRNKGNFPGRFSGRQFSNSRSEMNVSTLELGDSALYLCASSLEGVQGTTLSYSGNTIYFGEGSWLTVV.

The DNA of the CDR3 is TGTGCCAGTAGTCCAAACAGGGGGAACACTGAAGCTTTCTTT. It specifies CASSPNRGNTEAFF. The V call is TRBV19, the J call TRBJ1-1; 7 bases map to TRBD1. Trimming removed 5 bases from V and 1 base from J; junction bases left unmatched: 4. This CDR3 region has 14 residues. CDR1 is LNHDA and CDR2 is SQIVND in the germline V gene (reference sequence).

This sequence joins TRBV10-2 and TRBJ2-1; no clear D gene. Looked up from germline, CDR1 is WSHSY and CDR2 is SAAADI. Trimming shortened V by 4 bases and J by 1 base, and 8 bases separated the two germline ends. This CDR3 region has 14 residues. CDR3 sequence: CASSGLVSYNEQFF. The CDR3, as DNA: TGCGCCAGCAGTGGACTCGTATCCTACAATGAGCAGTTCTTC.

The rearrangement joins TRBV27 to TRBJ2-7; 8 bases agree with TRBD2. Germline V gene data show CDR1 as MNHEY and CDR2 as SMNVEV (reference sequence). V shed 0 bases and J 6 bases; nucleotides not matched to a gene: 4. The CDR3 is made up of 14 amino acids. CDR3 nucleotide sequence: TGTGCCAGCAGTTTATCCGGACTAGCTGGCGAGCAGTACTTC. Translation: CASSLSGLAGEQYF.

DNA for the CDR3: TGTGCCAGCAGCTTGGACAGGGTCAGGTACGAGCAGTACTTC. Amino acid sequence: CASSLDRVRYEQYF. This chain joins TRBV11-2 and TRBJ2-7, with 8 positions matching TRBD1. The CDR3 runs to 14 residues. V lost 3 bases to trimming and J lost 4 bases; unmatched junction nucleotides: 5. Germline V gene data show CDR1 as SGHAT and CDR2 as FQNNGV. The full variable domain, its missing parts supplied by reference TRBV11-2 and TRBJ2-7, is EAGVAQSPRYKIIEKRQSVAFWCNPISGHATLYWYQQILGQGPKLLIQFQNNGVVDDSQLPKDRFSAERLKGVDSTLKIQPAKLEDSAVYLCASSLDRVRYEQYFGPGTRLTVT.

V and J are TRBV29-1 and TRBJ1-2; TRBD1 aligns across 8 bases. The CDR3 totals 12 residues. Germline trimming cut 6 bases from V and 5 bases from J; bases unmatched to any gene: 5. Germline values: CDR1 SQVTM, CDR2 ANQGSEA. CDR3 nucleotides: TGCAGCGTGGACAGGGTTTCTTATGGCTACACCTTC. Translation gives CSVDRVSYGYTF.

This clone was found once. CDR3: CASSPADQGPPYEQYF. The CDR3, as DNA: TGTGCCAGCAGCCCCGCGGACCAGGGGCCTCCCTACGAGCAGTACTTC. The chain is built from TRBV11-2 and TRBJ2-7; the D gene is possibly TRBD1 (6 bases). The CDR3 consists of 16 residues. Deletions cut 5 bases from V and 2 bases from J, with 19 bases between. CDR1 is SGHAT and CDR2 is FQNNGV in the germline V gene.

This chain connects TRBV6-5 to TRBJ2-3; TRBD2 might be the D (6 bases). This CDR3 has 14 residues. Trimming removed 6 bases at V and 4 bases at J, with 14 bases between. CDR1 is MNHEY, CDR2 SVGAGI, per germline. Written as DNA, the CDR3 is TGTGCCAGCAGCCCGGGACTTCCCCCAGATACGCAGTATTTT. This gives the protein CASSPGLPPDTQYF.

Notes on this clone: The same CDR3 also results from other DNA sequences found in this sample. The chain carries TRBV27 and TRBJ2-1; 14 bases fit TRBD2. CDR1 and CDR2 from the germline V gene are MNHEY and SMNVEV (reference sequence). The length of the CDR3 is 17 residues. V gave up 6 bases and J gave up 0 bases; unmatched junction bases: 4. CDR3 in amino acids: CASSLGTSGSSYNEQFF. CDR3 in DNA: TGTGCCAGCAGCCTCGGGACTAGCGGGAGCTCCTACAATGAGCAGTTCTTC.

This sequence joins TRBV4-1 and TRBJ1-2; D remains ambiguous. Trimming cost V 0 bases and J 4 bases, with 12 bases left between them. The CDR3 is made up of 15 amino acids. CDR1 is MGHRA, CDR2 YSYEKL, per germline. The CDR3 loop reads CASSQDWALGYGYTF. The CDR3 DNA reads TGCGCCAGCAGCCAAGATTGGGCGCTCGGCTATGGCTACACCTTC.

This clone was recorded once. This chain links TRBV29-1 with TRBJ2-5; tentatively, D is TRBD2 (6 bases). V lost 4 bases and J lost 1, with 10 bases in between. This CDR3 is 13 amino acids long. Per germline, CDR1 SQVTM and CDR2 ANQGSEA. The CDR3 region has the DNA TGCAGCGTTGGGGAGCGGGTCCAAGAGACCCAGTACTTC. Amino acids: CSVGERVQETQYF. Complete variable domain (other parts from reference TRBV29-1 and TRBJ2-5): SAVISQKPSRDICQRGTSLTIQCQVDSQVTMMFWYRQQPGQSLTLIATANQGSEATYESGFVIDKFPISRPNLTFSTLTVSNMSPEDSSIYLCSVGERVQETQYFGPGTRLLVL.

The chain links TRBV15 to TRBJ1-1; D may be TRBD1 (6 bases). This CDR3 is built from 16 residues. Germline CDR1 reads LNHNV; CDR2 reads YYDKDF (reference sequence). Trimming stripped 1 base from V and 0 bases from J, with 12 bases between. The DNA for the CDR3 is TGTGCCACCAGCAGAGGACAGGTCAACTTGAACACTGAAGCTTTCTTT. Its protein product is CATSRGQVNLNTEAFF.

This clone has a single count. V usage is TRBV3-1 (or the pseudogene TRBV3-2) and J usage is TRBJ2-2; TRBD2 aligns across 12 bases. Per germline, CDR1 LGHDT and CDR2 YNNKEL (reference sequence). The CDR3 consists of 19 residues. V lost 2 bases to trimming and J lost 0 bases; unmatched junction nucleotides: 7. The CDR3 sequence is CASSQLLASGGANTGELFF. In DNA form, the CDR3 reads TGTGCCAGCAGCCAACTTCTTGCTAGCGGGGGGGCGAACACCGGGGAGCTGTTTTTT.

The chain uses TRBV24-1 and TRBJ2-4, with TRBD1 matching over 7 bases. Germline CDR1 and CDR2: KGHDR and SFDVKD. The trim removed 4 bases at V and 0 bases at J, leaving 8 bases unmatched. This CDR3 contains 17 residues. The CDR3 loop is CATSEGRGPVAKNIQYF. The CDR3 DNA sequence: TGTGCCACCAGTGAAGGAAGGGGGCCGGTAGCCAAAAACATTCAGTACTTC.

The rearrangement links TRBV10-3 to TRBJ1-3, with D perhaps TRBD1 (5 bases). V lost 4 bases and J 0 bases, leaving 10 bases between the germline ends. From germline, CDR1 is ENHRY and CDR2 SYGVKD. The length of the CDR3 is 15 residues. CDR3 bases: TGTGCCATCAGTGGGGGCCTGAACTCTGGAAACACCATATATTTT. This encodes CAISGGLNSGNTIYF.

This clone was detected only a few times. The chain joins TRBV27 to TRBJ1-5; 7 positions match TRBD1. CDR3 length: 15 amino acids. J lost 1 base, V lost 6 bases, and 6 bases had no gene match. From germline, CDR1 is MNHEY and CDR2 SMNVEV (reference sequence). CDR3 region: CASRPTGTSNQPQHF. CDR3 nucleotides: TGTGCCAGCAGACCGACAGGGACGAGCAATCAGCCCCAGCATTTT.

The V call is TRBV5-1, the J call TRBJ1-3; 8 nucleotides align to TRBD1. Germline V gives CDR1 SGHRS, CDR2 YFSETQ. V was clipped by 4 bases and J by 8 bases; unmatched bases: 8. The CDR3 length is 14 residues. This chain's CDR3 is CASSKTGTGDTIYF. The CDR3 coding sequence is TGCGCCAGCAGCAAAACCGGGACAGGAGACACCATATATTTT.

V is TRBV20-1 and J is TRBJ1-6, with 9 bases fitting TRBD1. CDR3 size: 17 residues. Per germline, CDR1 DFQATT and CDR2 SNEGSKA (reference sequence). V shed 3 bases and J 10 bases; nucleotides not matched to a gene: 16. CDR3 nucleotide sequence: TGCAGTGCTAGTCCCATTATCCCGGGACAGGGAGGATCACCCCTCCACTTT. This encodes CSASPIIPGQGGSPLHF.

This chain links TRBV27 with TRBJ1-1, with D possibly being TRBD1 (6 bases). CDR1 and CDR2 from the germline V gene are MNHEY and SMNVEV (reference sequence). Trimming left V 1 base short and J 2 bases short, with 20 bases between. This CDR3 spans 18 amino acids. The CDR3 nucleotides are TGTGCCAGCAGTTTATGGGGAGGAGGGGGGGCCCTTAACACTGAAGCTTTCTTT. Its translation: CASSLWGGGGALNTEAFF.

This clone was seen ten or more times. This CDR3 is also generated by other DNA sequences in the sample. The chain carries TRBV11-2 and TRBJ1-1; D might be TRBD1 (5 bases). V lost 5 bases, J lost 3 bases, and 13 bases lay in between. This CDR3 is built from 14 residues. Germline CDR1 reads SGHAT; CDR2 reads FQNNGV. In nucleotides, the CDR3 is TGTGCCAGCAGCCTCACCGGCAGGGACACTGAAGCTTTCTTT. As protein: CASSLTGRDTEAFF.

V usage is TRBV6-5 and J usage is TRBJ1-5; D unclear. V lost 6 bases to trimming and J lost 2 bases, with 11 bases between them. The CDR3 sequence is 14 residues long. Per the germline V gene, CDR1 is MNHEY and CDR2 is SVGAGI. The CDR3 sequence: CASRSDGGNQPQHF. Written as DNA, the CDR3 is TGTGCCAGCAGGTCGGACGGGGGCAATCAGCCCCAGCATTTT.